These 13 T cell receptor beta chains share one sample of origin, sequenced in a study of vaccination and CD4 T cells after COVID-19. Antigens for these TCRs are unknown. Indicated treatment: approximately 11-day PBMC culture with coronavirus spike peptide pools or control peptides (ViraFEST assay). The Oncomine TCR Beta short-read assay sequenced DNA from cultured CD4+ T cells. Using its own MiXCR run on the PCR reads, TCRdb lists one record per CDR3 protein. The top ten hold 18% of the sample, which has roughly 14,000 distinct CDR3 sequences, more than 65% seen once. The material sequenced was CD4+ T cells from blood, cultured in vitro. Every receptor here comes from a human donor who had recovered from COVID-19.

The chain employs TRBV20-1 and TRBJ1-6, with 7 bases lining up with TRBD1. This CDR3 comprises 17 residues. The V and J ends lost 0 bases and 5 bases, in that order; junction bases with no gene match: 10. The germline gives CDR1 DFQATT, CDR2 SNEGSKA (reference sequence). This chain's CDR3 is CSAREMGEGGHNSPLHF. In DNA, the CDR3 is TGCAGTGCTAGAGAGATGGGTGAAGGGGGCCATAATTCACCCCTCCACTTT.

The chain links TRBV28 to TRBJ2-7, with 7 bases matching TRBD2. Per germline, CDR1 MDHEN and CDR2 SYDVKM. This CDR3 contains 11 residues. J lost 6 bases, V lost 10 bases, and 6 bases had no gene match. The CDR3 DNA follows: TGTGCCACCCGACTAGCCTCCGAGCAGTACTTC. It specifies CATRLASEQYF.

This clonotype occurred once. This chain joins TRBV7-8 and TRBJ1-5, with unresolved D. The length of the CDR3 is 15 residues. V lost 3 bases and J 3 bases, leaving 12 bases between the germline ends. In germline, CDR1 is SGHVS, CDR2 FQNEAQ. CDR3 sequence: CASSFKGLDNQPQHF. CDR3 coding DNA: TGTGCCAGCAGCTTCAAAGGGTTGGACAATCAGCCCCAGCATTTT.

The gene calls are TRBV29-1 and TRBJ2-7, with 10 bases that match TRBD1. In germline, CDR1 is SQVTM, CDR2 ANQGSEA. The CDR3 runs to 13 residues. V lost 6 bases to trimming and J lost 2 bases; unmatched junction nucleotides: 4. CDR3 DNA: TGCAGCGTAGGGACAGGGGTAACCTACGAGCAGTACTTC. Its translation is CSVGTGVTYEQYF.

For the CDR3, the DNA is TGTGCCAGCAGTTTCGGCGGATCCACAGATACGCAGTATTTT. Translating gives CASSFGGSTDTQYF. The chain links TRBV6-2 or TRBV6-3 to TRBJ2-3; D is uncertain. V lost 4 bases and J 2 bases, leaving 10 bases between the germline ends. This CDR3 has 14 residues. Germline loops: CDR1 MNHEY, CDR2 SVGEGT.

The chain is built from TRBV20-1 and TRBJ1-6; a weak D match, TRBD1 (6 bases). V was shortened by 4 bases and J by 8 bases, with 18 bases between the two germline ends. Per the germline V gene, CDR1 is DFQATT and CDR2 is SNEGSKA (reference sequence). This CDR3 has 15 amino acids. CDR3 DNA: TGCAGTGCTAAGGACATTTGGGGGGCATATTCACCCCTCCACTTT. This encodes CSAKDIWGAYSPLHF.

This chain uses TRBV7-2 with TRBJ1-2; D call uncertain. CDR1 SGHTA and CDR2 FQGNSA come from the germline V gene. This CDR3 contains 13 residues. V was cut by 2 bases and J by 8 bases, with 12 bases left in between. This chain's CDR3 is CASSLMGDWGYTF. Here the CDR3 DNA reads TGTGCCAGCAGCTTAATGGGCGACTGGGGCTACACCTTC.

This clonotype came up once. The chain joins TRBV20-1 to TRBJ2-7; D is tentatively TRBD1 or TRBD2 (5 bases each). CDR1 and CDR2 from the germline V gene are DFQATT and SNEGSKA (reference sequence). V gave up 5 bases and J gave up 5 bases, with 31 bases separating them. This CDR3 is built from 18 residues. The CDR3 region is CSAGWAAGMARDSHEQYF. Written as DNA, the CDR3 is TGCAGTGCTGGGTGGGCTGCAGGGATGGCGAGGGATAGCCACGAGCAGTACTTC.

The rearrangement joins TRBV7-3 to TRBJ2-3; 8 bases are a match to TRBD1. V lost 5 bases and J lost 4; bases outside the gene matches: 5. Germline CDR1 reads SGHTA; CDR2 reads FQGTGA. The CDR3 contains 14 residues. The CDR3 sequence: CASSNSGGPDTQYF. CDR3 in DNA: TGTGCCAGCAGCAATTCAGGGGGCCCAGATACGCAGTATTTT.

V is TRBV18 and J is TRBJ1-5, with 8 bases fitting TRBD1. Germline trimming cut 6 bases from V and 0 bases from J; bases unmatched to any gene: 16. This CDR3 has 19 residues. In germline, CDR1 is KGHSH, CDR2 LQKENI. The CDR3 DNA is TGTGCCAGCTCCCCTCAGAGCTACACAGGGGGACGTAGCAATCAGCCCCAGCATTTT. It codes for CASSPQSYTGGRSNQPQHF.

In this sample, this clonotype turned up a few times. The chain couples TRBV6-1 to TRBJ1-5; D may be TRBD1 (6 bases). The CDR3 is 14 amino acids. V was shortened by 4 bases and J by 9 bases, with 16 bases between the two germline ends. Germline V gene lookup returns CDR1 MNHNS and CDR2 SASEGT. This CDR3 reads CASSAPGGDGPQHF. CDR3 nucleotides: TGTGCCAGCAGTGCCCCCGGGGGCGACGGGCCCCAGCATTTT.

This chain connects TRBV7-9 to TRBJ1-1; no firm D call. The germline gives CDR1 SEHNR, CDR2 FQNEAQ (reference sequence). Trimming took 2 bases from V and 8 from J, leaving 9 bases between them. This CDR3 is built from 12 residues. CDR3 loop: CASSLKGGEAFF. Written as DNA, the CDR3 is TGTGCCAGCAGCTTAAAGGGCGGGGAAGCTTTCTTT.

This chain uses TRBV20-1 with TRBJ1-5; 9 bases are a match to TRBD1. Germline trimming cut 0 bases from V and 5 bases from J; bases unmatched to any gene: 5. Germline CDR1 is DFQATT and CDR2 is SNEGSKA (reference sequence). This CDR3 spans 15 amino acids. In DNA, the CDR3 is TGCAGTGCTAGAGAGGACAGGGGAGTCGATCAGCCCCAGCATTTT. This encodes CSAREDRGVDQPQHF.